One sample yielded the 20 T cell receptor beta chains listed below, sequenced in a study of cytomegalovirus exposure and HLA in healthy donors. The PCR contained 60 Vbeta and 13 Jbeta primers. The table came from immunoSEQ multiplex PCR; TCRdb's copy has only in-frame clones and leaves some out. The sample table sets out about 170,000 clones. Sample: PBMCs. The source of these receptors is a woman younger than 30 in good health and CMV-seropositive.

Written as DNA, the CDR3 is TGCGCCAGCAGCCAAAGGCAGGGGGCTATCGGTCAGCCCCAGCATTTT. Translated, it gives CASSQRQGAIGQPQHF. The chain is built from TRBV4-1 and TRBJ1-5; TRBD1 matches 8 bases. In germline, CDR1 is MGHRA, CDR2 YSYEKL. The CDR3 has 16 amino acids. V lost 2 bases and J lost 6; bases outside the gene matches: 9.

The gene calls are TRBV13 and TRBJ2-1; D might be TRBD2 (7 bases). This CDR3 contains 16 residues. CDR1 is PRHDT and CDR2 is FYEKMQ in the germline V gene (reference sequence). V shed 1 base and J shed 8 bases, with 18 bases lying between them. The CDR3 sequence is CASSLVGGKGGDEQFF. The DNA for the CDR3 is TGTGCCAGCAGCTTAGTTGGCGGGAAGGGGGGGGATGAGCAGTTCTTC. Filled out from reference TRBV13 and TRBJ2-1, the complete variable domain reads AAGVIQSPRHLIKEKRETATLKCYPIPRHDTVYWYQQGPGQDPQFLISFYEKMQSDKGSIPDRFSAQQFSDYHSELNMSSLELGDSALYFCASSLVGGKGGDEQFFGPGTRLTVL.

The chain joins TRBV29-1 to TRBJ2-5; D may be TRBD2 (6 bases). Germline V gives CDR1 SQVTM, CDR2 ANQGSEA. The CDR3 consists of 11 residues. Trimming pared 6 bases from V and 2 bases from J, leaving 7 bases between. CDR3 nucleotide sequence: TGCAGCGTCGGGACTCAAGAGACCCAGTACTTC. It translates to CSVGTQETQYF.

V gene TRBV29-1 combines with J gene TRBJ1-2; D is uncertain. This CDR3 region has 13 residues. V lost 3 bases and J 4 bases, leaving 12 bases between the germline ends. CDR1 SQVTM and CDR2 ANQGSEA come from the germline V gene. The CDR3 nucleotides are TGCAGCGTTGAGGACGGGGATTCCTATGGCTACACCTTC. It encodes CSVEDGDSYGYTF.

The chain has TRBV6-5 and TRBJ1-1; tentatively, D is TRBD1 (5 bases). This CDR3 has 15 residues. Trimming left V 0 bases short and J 0 bases short, with 8 bases between. Per germline, CDR1 MNHEY and CDR2 SVGAGI. The CDR3 bases are TGTGCCAGCAGTTACTCGGGGGGTTTGAACACTGAAGCTTTCTTT. It is translated as CASSYSGGLNTEAFF.

The chain uses TRBV9 and TRBJ2-1, with a possible D match to TRBD1 (6 bases). V was trimmed by 0 bases and J by 8 bases, leaving 9 bases between them. Germline-derived CDR1 and CDR2 are SGDLS and YYNGEE. The CDR3 runs to 13 residues. The CDR3 DNA is TGTGCCAGCAGCGTAGGGGGGCGTGATGAGCAGTTCTTC. Amino acid sequence: CASSVGGRDEQFF.

The chain uses TRBV2 and TRBJ2-3, with 8 bases matching TRBD1. CDR1 and CDR2 from the germline V gene are SNHLY and FYNNEI. The CDR3 runs 16 residues. V lost 6 bases and J lost 1; bases outside the gene matches: 9. CDR3 coding DNA: TGTGCCAGCAGACAAGACAGGGGCGCGGGCACAGATACGCAGTATTTT. This sequence encodes CASRQDRGAGTDTQYF. Looking up the rest from reference TRBV2 and TRBJ2-3 gives the full variable domain: EPEVTQTPSHQVTQMGQEVILRCVPISNHLYFYWYRQILGQKVEFLVSFYNNEISEKSEIFDDQFSVERPDGSNFTLKIRSTKLEDSAMYFCASRQDRGAGTDTQYFGPGTRLTVL.

The V call is TRBV2, the J call TRBJ2-1; TRBD2 aligns across 13 bases. The CDR3 consists of 20 residues. In germline, CDR1 is SNHLY, CDR2 FYNNEI. Losses at the gene ends were 1 base for V and 9 bases for J; bases not matched to a gene: 18. In DNA, the CDR3 is TGTGCCAGCAGTGAAGGACTAGCGGGGGGAACCGGACGCTATAGGGGTGAGCAGTTCTTC. It yields the protein CASSEGLAGGTGRYRGEQFF.

The gene calls are TRBV6-1 and TRBJ2-7, with 8 positions matching TRBD1. This CDR3 region has 13 residues. CDR1 and CDR2 from the germline V gene are MNHNS and SASEGT. The ends lost 8 bases at V and 4 bases at J; junction bases unmatched: 7. DNA of the CDR3: TGTGCCAGCGGACAGGGAGGTGGGTACGAGCAGTACTTC. It is translated as CASGQGGGYEQYF.

The rearrangement joins TRBV30 to TRBJ2-3, with 10 nucleotides matching TRBD2. The germline V gene has CDR1 GTSNPN and CDR2 SVGIG (reference sequence). Trimming at V came to 3 bases and at J to 3 bases, leaving 9 bases not matched to a gene. The CDR3 covers 16 residues. CDR3 amino acids: CAWRKLASGRTDTQYF. The CDR3 DNA is TGTGCCTGGAGAAAACTAGCTAGCGGGAGAACAGATACGCAGTATTTT. The full variable domain, its missing parts supplied by reference TRBV30 and TRBJ2-3, is SQTIHQWPATLVQPVGSPLSLECTVEGTSNPNLYWYRQAAGRGLQLLFYSVGIGQISSEVPQNLSASRPQDRQFILSSKKLLLSDSGFYLCAWRKLASGRTDTQYFGPGTRLTVL.

The V call is TRBV30, the J call TRBJ2-3; D gene ambiguous. This CDR3 is built from 11 residues. CDR1 and CDR2 from the germline V gene are GTSNPN and SVGIG (reference sequence). Trimming took off 5 bases at V and 2 bases at J, with 5 bases between the two ends. CDR3 region: CAWVFTDTQYF. The DNA of the CDR3 is TGTGCCTGGGTATTCACAGATACGCAGTATTTT.

V gene TRBV27 combines with J gene TRBJ1-1, with D hard to call. V dropped 3 bases and J dropped 11 bases, with 22 bases sitting between them. The length of the CDR3 is 15 residues. CDR1 and CDR2 (germline): MNHEY, SMNVEV (reference sequence). CDR3: CASSFNAARGSSAFF. DNA for the CDR3: TGTGCCAGCAGTTTTAATGCCGCGCGGGGATCCTCGGCTTTCTTT.

V gene TRBV2 combines with J gene TRBJ1-2, with D tentatively TRBD1 (6 bases). The CDR3 has 14 amino acids. V lost 1 base and J 3 bases, leaving 9 bases between the germline ends. Germline CDR1 SNHLY, CDR2 FYNNEI. CDR3 nucleotide sequence: TGTGCCAGCAGTGAAGGTGGGGGCGACTATGGCTACACCTTC. As protein: CASSEGGGDYGYTF.

The V call is TRBV11-2, the J call TRBJ2-5, with D perhaps matching TRBD1 (6 bases). Germline lookup yields CDR1 SGHAT and CDR2 FQNNGV. The V end was cut by 0 bases, the J end by 4 bases, with 9 bases between. This CDR3 region has 14 residues. The CDR3 loop reads CASSLDRGAETQYF. The CDR3 DNA reads TGTGCCAGCAGCTTAGACAGGGGCGCAGAGACCCAGTACTTC.

The chain couples TRBV11-2 to TRBJ2-5, with 14 nucleotides matching TRBD2. J gave up 4 bases and V 5 bases, and 6 bases lay outside the gene matches. Germline V gene data show CDR1 as SGHAT and CDR2 as FQNNGV. The CDR3 spans 16 residues. Here the CDR3 DNA reads TGTGCCAGCAGCAAGACTAGCGGGGGGGCCGGAGAGACCCAGTACTTC. Translation: CASSKTSGGAGETQYF.

The chain recombines TRBV5-1 with TRBJ2-7; 10 bases are shared with TRBD1. The CDR3 is made up of 13 amino acids. The V and J ends lost 4 bases and 7 bases, in that order; junction bases with no gene match: 5. Germline values: CDR1 SGHRS, CDR2 YFSETQ. The CDR3 protein is CASSRDRGNEQYF. The CDR3 coding sequence is TGCGCCAGCAGCCGGGACAGGGGAAATGAGCAGTACTTC.

V and J are TRBV6-5 and TRBJ2-5, with 8 bases aligning to TRBD2. Germline loops: CDR1 MNHEY, CDR2 SVGAGI. V trimming: 6 bases; J trimming: 3 bases; junction bases outside the gene matches: 3. CDR3 length equals 13 residues. This CDR3 is CASSPGGEETQYF. Written as DNA, the CDR3 is TGTGCCAGCAGCCCGGGGGGGGAAGAGACCCAGTACTTC.

The chain joins TRBV15 to TRBJ1-3, with 7 bases matching TRBD1. The CDR3 loop spans 16 amino acids. Trimming at V came to 1 base and at J to 1 base, leaving 4 bases not matched to a gene. Looked up from germline, CDR1 is LNHNV and CDR2 is YYDKDF (reference sequence). The CDR3 bases are TGTGCCACCAGCAGAGGGACAGGCGAGTCTGGAAACACCATATATTTT. Protein: CATSRGTGESGNTIYF. Drawing the rest from reference TRBV15 and TRBJ1-3, the complete variable domain is DAMVIQNPRYQVTQFGKPVTLSCSQTLNHNVMYWYQQKSSQAPKLLFHYYDKDFNNEADTPDNFQSRRPNTSFCFLDIRSPGLGDTAMYLCATSRGTGESGNTIYFGEGSWLTVV.

The chain combines TRBV29-1 with TRBJ2-3, with a weak D call TRBD2 (5 bases). Trimming cost V 5 bases and J 0 bases, with 9 bases left between them. The CDR3 has 13 residues. CDR1 and CDR2 (germline): SQVTM, ANQGSEA. In DNA form, the CDR3 reads TGCAGCGTTTCGAGGGCCAGCACAGATACGCAGTATTTT. This sequence encodes CSVSRASTDTQYF.

This chain links TRBV6-6 with TRBJ2-7; TRBD1 matches at 8 bases. After removal of 5 bases from V and 4 bases from J, the junction contained 4 bases not matched to a gene. The V gene's germline CDR1 is MNHNY and CDR2 SVGAGI (reference sequence). The CDR3 consists of 13 residues. The CDR3 reads CASSADRGYEQYF. The CDR3 DNA reads as TGTGCCAGCAGTGCTGACAGGGGATACGAGCAGTACTTC.